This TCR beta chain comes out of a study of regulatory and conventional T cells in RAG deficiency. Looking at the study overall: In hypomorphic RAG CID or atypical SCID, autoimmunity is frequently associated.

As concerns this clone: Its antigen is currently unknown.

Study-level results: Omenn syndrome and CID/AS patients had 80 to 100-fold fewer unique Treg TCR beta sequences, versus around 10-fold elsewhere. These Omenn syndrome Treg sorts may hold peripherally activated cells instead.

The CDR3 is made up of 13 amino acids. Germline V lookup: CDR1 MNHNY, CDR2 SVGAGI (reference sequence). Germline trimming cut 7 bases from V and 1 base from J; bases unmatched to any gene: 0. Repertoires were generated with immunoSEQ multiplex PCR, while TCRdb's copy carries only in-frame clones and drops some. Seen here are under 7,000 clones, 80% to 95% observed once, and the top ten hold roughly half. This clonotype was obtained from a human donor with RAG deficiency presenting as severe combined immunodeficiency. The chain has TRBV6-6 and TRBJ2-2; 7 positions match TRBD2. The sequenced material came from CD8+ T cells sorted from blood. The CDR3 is CASTGGNTGELFF. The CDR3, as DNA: TGTGCCAGCACGGGGGGGAACACCGGGGAGCTGTTTTTT.